This T cell receptor (beta chain) appears in the sequencing data of a study of T cell repertoires in cytomegalovirus infection. Study information: It can be stated that public TCR beta signatures indicated CMV infection as well as a matching HLA type. Broader study findings: HLA-C-restricted CMV-specific TCR beta clonotypes prevailed in the ex vivo response.

TCRdb re-derived calls from the reads in MiXCR, one entry per CDR3 protein. The sample lists some 940,000 distinct CDR3 sequences, around 31% seen once, with 11% to 15% in the top ten. This clonotype was picked up many times. Its antigen is undetermined. The CDR3 runs 13 residues. Per germline, CDR1 MDHEN and CDR2 SYDVKM. Trimming cost V 3 bases and J 6 bases, with 8 bases left between them. The specimen comprised cultured CD8+ T cells from PBMCs, sampled from culture after CMV antigen stimulation. The chain joins TRBV28 to TRBJ2-2, with a possible D match to TRBD2 (5 bases). The clonotype originates from a human donor in good health (CMV status not recorded). Some clones in this sample may be carry-over from other donors' samples. The CDR3 reads CASSLVGAGELFF. Here the CDR3 DNA reads TGTGCCAGCAGTTTGGTCGGGGCCGGGGAGCTGTTTTTT.